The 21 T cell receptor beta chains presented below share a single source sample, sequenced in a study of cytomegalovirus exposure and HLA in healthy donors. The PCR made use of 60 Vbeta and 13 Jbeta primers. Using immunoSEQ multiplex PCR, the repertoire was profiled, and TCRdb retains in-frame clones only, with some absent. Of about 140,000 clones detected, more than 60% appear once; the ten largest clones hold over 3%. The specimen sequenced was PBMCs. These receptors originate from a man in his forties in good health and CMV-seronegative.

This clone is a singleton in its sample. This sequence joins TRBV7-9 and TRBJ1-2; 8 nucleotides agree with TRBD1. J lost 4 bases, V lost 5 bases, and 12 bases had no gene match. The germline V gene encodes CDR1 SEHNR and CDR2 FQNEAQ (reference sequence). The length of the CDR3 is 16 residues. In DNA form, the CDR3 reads TGTGCCAGCAGCCGAGACCGGGACAGGCCAATCTATGGCTACACCTTC. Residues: CASSRDRDRPIYGYTF.

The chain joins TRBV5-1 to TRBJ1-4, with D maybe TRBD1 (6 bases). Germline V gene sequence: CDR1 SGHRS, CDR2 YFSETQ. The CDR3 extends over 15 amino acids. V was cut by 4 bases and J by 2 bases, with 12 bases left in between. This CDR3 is CASSARTATNEKLFF. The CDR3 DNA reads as TGCGCCAGCAGCGCCAGGACAGCCACTAATGAAAAACTGTTTTTT.

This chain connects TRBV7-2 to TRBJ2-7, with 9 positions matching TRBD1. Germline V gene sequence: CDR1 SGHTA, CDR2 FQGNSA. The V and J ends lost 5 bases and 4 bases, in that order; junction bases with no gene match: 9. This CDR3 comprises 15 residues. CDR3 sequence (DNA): TGTGCCAGCAGCCCCACCGGGACAGGGAATTACGAGCAGTACTTC. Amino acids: CASSPTGTGNYEQYF.

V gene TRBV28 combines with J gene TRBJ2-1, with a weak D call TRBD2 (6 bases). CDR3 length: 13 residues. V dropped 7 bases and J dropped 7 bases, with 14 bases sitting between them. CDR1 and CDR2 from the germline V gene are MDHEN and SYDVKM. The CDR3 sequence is CASNRGIRNEQFF. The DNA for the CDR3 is TGTGCCAGCAATCGGGGGATCAGGAATGAGCAGTTCTTC.

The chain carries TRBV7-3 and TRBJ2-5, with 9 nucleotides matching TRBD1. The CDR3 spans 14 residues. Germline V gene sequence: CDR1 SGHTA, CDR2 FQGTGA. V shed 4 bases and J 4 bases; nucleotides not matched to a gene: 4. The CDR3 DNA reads TGTGCCAGCAGCTCCACAGGGGGCGTAGAGACCCAGTACTTC. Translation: CASSSTGGVETQYF. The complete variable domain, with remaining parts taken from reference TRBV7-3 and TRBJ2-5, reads GAGVSQTPSNKVTEKGKYVELRCDPISGHTALYWYRQSLGQGPEFLIYFQGTGAADDSGLPNDRFFAVRPEGSVSTLKIQRTERGDSAVYLCASSSTGGVETQYFGPGTRLLVL.

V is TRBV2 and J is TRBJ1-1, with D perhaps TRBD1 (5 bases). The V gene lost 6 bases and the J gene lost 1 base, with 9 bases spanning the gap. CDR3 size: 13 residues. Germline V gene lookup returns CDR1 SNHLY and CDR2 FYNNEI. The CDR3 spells CASSPQGNTEAFF. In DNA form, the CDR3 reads TGTGCCAGCAGCCCCCAGGGGAACACTGAAGCTTTCTTT. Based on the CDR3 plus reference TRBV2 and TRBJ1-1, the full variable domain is EPEVTQTPSHQVTQMGQEVILRCVPISNHLYFYWYRQILGQKVEFLVSFYNNEISEKSEIFDDQFSVERPDGSNFTLKIRSTKLEDSAMYFCASSPQGNTEAFFGQGTRLTVV.

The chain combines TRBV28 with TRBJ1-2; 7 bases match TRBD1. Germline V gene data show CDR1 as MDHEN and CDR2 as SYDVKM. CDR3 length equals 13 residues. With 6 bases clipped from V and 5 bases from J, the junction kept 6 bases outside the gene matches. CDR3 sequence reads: CASRQGQLYGYTF. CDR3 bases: TGTGCCAGCAGACAGGGACAGTTGTATGGCTACACCTTC.

CDR3 DNA sequence: TGTGCCAGCAGCTTAATCATCGGGGGCACAGATACGCAGTATTTT. Residues: CASSLIIGGTDTQYF. V gene TRBV7-2 combines with J gene TRBJ2-3; D may be TRBD2 (5 bases). V was trimmed by 2 bases and J by 1 base, leaving 10 bases between them. The CDR3 totals 15 residues. CDR1 and CDR2 (germline): SGHTA, FQGNSA.

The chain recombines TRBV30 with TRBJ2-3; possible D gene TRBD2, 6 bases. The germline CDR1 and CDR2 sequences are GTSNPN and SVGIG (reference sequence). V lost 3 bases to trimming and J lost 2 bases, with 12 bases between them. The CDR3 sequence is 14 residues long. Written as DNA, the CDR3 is TGTGCCTGGAGCCCTAGCGCGTACACAGATACGCAGTATTTT. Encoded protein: CAWSPSAYTDTQYF.

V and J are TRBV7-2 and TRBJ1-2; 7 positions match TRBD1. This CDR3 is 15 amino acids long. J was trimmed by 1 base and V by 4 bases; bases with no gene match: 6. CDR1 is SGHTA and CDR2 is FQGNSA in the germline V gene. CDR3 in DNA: TGTGCCAGCAGCTACACTAGGGACAGTAACTATGGCTACACCTTC. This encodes CASSYTRDSNYGYTF.

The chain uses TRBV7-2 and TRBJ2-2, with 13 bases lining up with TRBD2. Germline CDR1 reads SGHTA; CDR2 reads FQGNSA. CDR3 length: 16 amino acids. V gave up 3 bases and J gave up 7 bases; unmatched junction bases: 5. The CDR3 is CASSFTSGGAGGELFF. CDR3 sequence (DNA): TGTGCCAGCAGCTTCACTAGCGGGGGGGCGGGCGGGGAGCTGTTTTTT.

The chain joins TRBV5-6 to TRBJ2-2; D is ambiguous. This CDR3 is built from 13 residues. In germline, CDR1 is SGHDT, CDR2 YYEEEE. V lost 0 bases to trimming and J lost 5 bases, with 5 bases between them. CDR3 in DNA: TGTGCCAGCAGCTTGGTCGGGACCGGGGAGCTGTTTTTT. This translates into CASSLVGTGELFF.

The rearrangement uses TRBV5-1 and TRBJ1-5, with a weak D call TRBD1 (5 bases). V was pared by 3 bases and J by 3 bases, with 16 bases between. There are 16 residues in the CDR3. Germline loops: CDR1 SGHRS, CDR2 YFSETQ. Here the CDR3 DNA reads TGCGCCAGCAGCTGGAGCCGGGCAGGGTCCAATCAGCCCCAGCATTTT. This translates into CASSWSRAGSNQPQHF.

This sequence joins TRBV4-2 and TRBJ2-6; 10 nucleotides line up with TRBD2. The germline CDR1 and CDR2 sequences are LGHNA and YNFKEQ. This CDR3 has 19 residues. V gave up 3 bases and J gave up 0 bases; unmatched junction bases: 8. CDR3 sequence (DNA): TGTGCCAGCAGCCAGGATCATAGCGGGGGGTTCTCTGGGGCCAACGTCCTGACTTTC. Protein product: CASSQDHSGGFSGANVLTF.

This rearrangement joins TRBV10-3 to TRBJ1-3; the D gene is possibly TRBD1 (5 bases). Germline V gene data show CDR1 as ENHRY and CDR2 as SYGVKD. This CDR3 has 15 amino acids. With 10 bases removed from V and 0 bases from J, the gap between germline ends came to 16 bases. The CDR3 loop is CATRWGIPSGNTIYF. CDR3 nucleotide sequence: TGTGCCACCCGGTGGGGCATTCCCTCTGGAAACACCATATATTTT.

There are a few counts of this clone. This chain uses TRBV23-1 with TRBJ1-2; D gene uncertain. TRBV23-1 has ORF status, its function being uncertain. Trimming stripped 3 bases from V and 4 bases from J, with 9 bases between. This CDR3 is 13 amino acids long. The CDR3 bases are TGCGCCAGCAGTCACGGCAGGCTCTATGGCTACACCTTC. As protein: CASSHGRLYGYTF.

CDR3 in amino acids: CASSLGGAHSPLHF. CDR3 nucleotides: TGTGCCAGCAGCTTGGGGGGGGCGCATTCACCCCTCCACTTT. The rearrangement uses TRBV7-9 and TRBJ1-6; a weak D match, TRBD1 (6 bases). V was pared by 3 bases and J by 8 bases, with 11 bases between. Looked up from germline, CDR1 is SEHNR and CDR2 is FQNEAQ (reference sequence). The CDR3 covers 14 residues.

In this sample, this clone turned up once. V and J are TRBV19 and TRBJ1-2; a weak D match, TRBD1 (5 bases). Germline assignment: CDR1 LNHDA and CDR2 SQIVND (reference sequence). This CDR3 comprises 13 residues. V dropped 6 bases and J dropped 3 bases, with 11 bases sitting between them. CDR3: CASSMEGYYGYTF. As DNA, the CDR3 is TGTGCCAGTAGCATGGAGGGGTACTATGGCTACACCTTC.

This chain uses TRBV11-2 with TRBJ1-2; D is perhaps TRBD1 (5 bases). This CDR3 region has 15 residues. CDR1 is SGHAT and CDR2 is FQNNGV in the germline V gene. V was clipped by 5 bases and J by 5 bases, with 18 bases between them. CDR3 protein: CASSTRIAGRYGYTF. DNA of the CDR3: TGTGCCAGCAGCACCCGTATAGCAGGGCGGTATGGCTACACCTTC.

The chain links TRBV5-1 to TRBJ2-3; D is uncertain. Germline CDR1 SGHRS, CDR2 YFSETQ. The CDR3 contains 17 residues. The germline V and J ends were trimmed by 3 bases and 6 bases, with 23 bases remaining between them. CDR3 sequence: CASSYAPSVMPSDTQYF. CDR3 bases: TGCGCCAGCAGCTATGCCCCGTCGGTCATGCCGTCCGATACGCAGTATTTT.

CDR3 nucleotides: TGTGCCAGCAGCATATATCCGCGGACTAGCGGGGGGACTATCCAAGAGACCCAGTACTTC. It specifies CASSIYPRTSGGTIQETQYF. V usage is TRBV9 and J usage is TRBJ2-5; 14 positions agree with TRBD2. CDR3 length: 20 residues. The V segment lost 4 bases and the J segment 1 base; nucleotides outside the gene matches: 15. The germline gives CDR1 SGDLS, CDR2 YYNGEE.